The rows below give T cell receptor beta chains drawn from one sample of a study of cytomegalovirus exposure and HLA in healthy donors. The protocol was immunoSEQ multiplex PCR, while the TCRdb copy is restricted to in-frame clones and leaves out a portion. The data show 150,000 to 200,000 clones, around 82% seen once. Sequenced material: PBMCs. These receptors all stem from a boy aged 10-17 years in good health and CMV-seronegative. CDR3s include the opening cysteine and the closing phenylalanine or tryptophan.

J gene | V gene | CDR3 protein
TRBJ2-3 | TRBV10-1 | CASSESSPGTDTQYF
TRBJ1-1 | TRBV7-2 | CASSLEPTGVGTEAFF
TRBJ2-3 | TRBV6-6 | CASSYATGFWDTQYF
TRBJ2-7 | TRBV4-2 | CASSQESGSRGGEQYF
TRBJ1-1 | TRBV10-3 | CAISESGGHGAFF
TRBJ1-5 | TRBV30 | CAWILRVSNQPQHF
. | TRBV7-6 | CASSSRTGGVYEQYF
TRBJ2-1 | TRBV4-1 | CASSQAQTNEQFF
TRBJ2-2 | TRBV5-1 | CASSLELTGELFF
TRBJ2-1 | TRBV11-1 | CASSIGLAGYNEQFF
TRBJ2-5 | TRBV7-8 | CASSHGTNPRETQYF
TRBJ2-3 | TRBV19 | CASSINRDTDTQYF
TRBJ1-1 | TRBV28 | CASRSSGLTEAFF
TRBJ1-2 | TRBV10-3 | CAISRTEANYGYTF
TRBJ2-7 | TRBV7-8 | CASRRTRTGGDEQYF
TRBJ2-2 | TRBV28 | CASKQGARTGELFF
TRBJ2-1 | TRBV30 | CAWRGRGGGGPSSTPREQFF
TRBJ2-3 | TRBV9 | CASSVDGSQPDTQYF
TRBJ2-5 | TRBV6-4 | CASRVRDLQETQYF
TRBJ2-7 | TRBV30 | CAWSVGTGQDEQYF
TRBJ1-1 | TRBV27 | CASSFRGQNTEAFF
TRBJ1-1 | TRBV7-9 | CSSSSKPNTEAFF